The 15 T cell receptor beta chains in this list originate from one sample, sequenced in a study of cytomegalovirus exposure and HLA in healthy donors (dated by TCRdb to 2016 to 2017). The library was built by means of the immunoSEQ multiplex PCR assay. A mixture of 60 forward primers for TCR Vbeta segments and 13 reverse primers for TCR Jbeta segments was used in the multiplex PCR. TCRdb holds this immuneACCESS table with in-frame rearrangements only. Some clones are missing; in checked studies, unresolved V genes explain under half, and the rest has no known cause. The sample's records list 150,000 to 200,000 clones. Roughly 0.74% of the sample is taken by the ten largest. Input material: PBMCs. The receptors were sampled from a boy aged 5-17 years in good health and CMV-seronegative.

This sequence joins TRBV5-1 and TRBJ2-7, with D perhaps matching TRBD2 (5 bases). This CDR3 region has 14 residues. Looked up from germline, CDR1 is SGHRS and CDR2 is YFSETQ. V lost 0 bases to trimming and J lost 7 bases, with 14 bases between them. The CDR3 DNA is TGCGCCAGCAGCTTGGGCCCGGGGTCGGTGGAGCAGTACTTC. Protein sequence: CASSLGPGSVEQYF.

The chain recombines TRBV5-1 with TRBJ1-1; a possible D gene is TRBD1 (5 bases). This CDR3 has 11 amino acids. CDR1 and CDR2 from the germline V gene are SGHRS and YFSETQ. Trimming left V 4 bases short and J 5 bases short, with 6 bases between. The CDR3 DNA follows: TGCGCCAGCAGCGGGGGGACTGAAGCTTTCTTT. Its translation is CASSGGTEAFF.

The chain links TRBV4-1 to TRBJ1-1; 8 nucleotides align to TRBD1. V lost 5 bases and J lost 5; bases outside the gene matches: 7. CDR1 is MGHRA and CDR2 is YSYEKL in the germline V gene. This CDR3 spans 14 amino acids. The CDR3 nucleotides read TGCGCCAGCAGCGCACCTGACAGGGGTACTGAAGCTTTCTTT. This translates into CASSAPDRGTEAFF.

The chain employs TRBV27 and TRBJ2-1; the match to TRBD2 covers 9 bases. Germline V gives CDR1 MNHEY, CDR2 SMNVEV (reference sequence). Trimming took 9 bases from V and 8 from J; bases not matched to a gene: 5. The CDR3 runs to 12 residues. CDR3 bases: TGTGCCAGTAGCGGGGGTCTCCATGAGCAGTTCTTC. Translation gives CASSGGLHEQFF.

In DNA form, the CDR3 reads TGTGCCATCAGTGAGCTGGGGCCCATGGAAACTTTCTTT. This encodes CAISELGPMETFF. The chain is built from TRBV10-3 and TRBJ1-1, with D maybe TRBD1 (5 bases). The CDR3 totals 13 residues. The V gene's germline CDR1 is ENHRY and CDR2 SYGVKD. The V end was cut by 2 bases, the J end by 12 bases, with 16 bases between.

The chain recombines TRBV5-4 with TRBJ2-7, with TRBD2 as a possible D gene (7 bases). The CDR3 is 13 amino acids. Trimming took off 7 bases at V and 5 bases at J, with 16 bases between the two ends. The germline V gene has CDR1 SGHNT and CDR2 YYREEE (reference sequence). CDR3 coding DNA: TGTGCCAGCCCCCGGAGGGGGGGCCACGAGCAGTACTTC. Translating gives CASPRRGGHEQYF.

This chain links TRBV13 with TRBJ1-1, with a weak D call TRBD1 (6 bases). This CDR3 comprises 16 residues. The germline CDR1 and CDR2 sequences are PRHDT and FYEKMQ (reference sequence). Trimming removed 7 bases from V and 0 bases from J, with 18 bases in between. The CDR3 here is CASTYGGRGMNTEAFF. The DNA of the CDR3 is TGTGCCAGCACTTACGGGGGGAGGGGGATGAACACTGAAGCTTTCTTT.

The chain links TRBV20-1 to TRBJ1-1; no reliable D call. This CDR3 has 11 residues. The V end was cut by 7 bases, the J end by 4 bases, with 10 bases between. Germline loops: CDR1 DFQATT, CDR2 SNEGSKA (reference sequence). Here the CDR3 DNA reads TGCAGTGGGAGAGGGCCCACTGAAGCTTTCTTT. Protein sequence: CSGRGPTEAFF.

The chain employs TRBV5-1 and TRBJ2-5; D possibly corresponds to TRBD1 (6 bases). This CDR3 is built from 16 residues. Germline V gene sequence: CDR1 SGHRS, CDR2 YFSETQ. Trimming shortened V by 4 bases and J by 1 base, and 17 bases separated the two germline ends. The CDR3 DNA sequence: TGCGCCAGCAGCCCGTGGTCCCGGGACATCCAAGAGACCCAGTACTTC. Residues: CASSPWSRDIQETQYF.

This rearrangement joins TRBV9 to TRBJ1-2; TRBD1 might be the D (5 bases). Per the germline V gene, CDR1 is SGDLS and CDR2 is YYNGEE. V lost 6 bases, J lost 3 bases, and 18 bases lay in between. This CDR3 region has 15 residues. The CDR3 coding sequence is TGTGCCAGCACACCCAGCGGGGACGCTGACTATGGCTACACCTTC. Its protein is CASTPSGDADYGYTF.

This sequence joins TRBV20-1 and TRBJ1-2, with D unresolved. Trimming removed 3 bases at V and 3 bases at J, with 5 bases between. The CDR3 consists of 11 residues. Germline CDR1 and CDR2: DFQATT and SNEGSKA (reference sequence). The CDR3 DNA is TGCAGTGCTAGTCTCGACTATGGCTACACCTTC. Its translation is CSASLDYGYTF.

The chain couples TRBV6-6 to TRBJ2-7; no reliable D call. This CDR3 has 12 residues. Trimming pared 6 bases from V and 7 bases from J, leaving 13 bases between. Germline-derived CDR1 and CDR2 are MNHNY and SVGAGI (reference sequence). The CDR3 region is CASSLDDREQYF. DNA for the CDR3: TGTGCCAGCAGCCTTGATGATCGGGAGCAGTACTTC.

The V gene is TRBV4-3, the J gene TRBJ2-1, with 7 bases that match TRBD2. V lost 2 bases to trimming and J lost 0 bases; unmatched junction nucleotides: 4. The length of the CDR3 is 16 residues. Looked up from germline, CDR1 is LGHNA and CDR2 is YSLEER. For the CDR3, the DNA is TGCGCCAGCAGCCAACTCGGGGGGAGCTCCTACAATGAGCAGTTCTTC. Amino acids: CASSQLGGSSYNEQFF.

The chain couples TRBV5-1 to TRBJ2-7; D not certain. This CDR3 is 17 amino acids long. From germline, CDR1 is SGHRS and CDR2 YFSETQ. V dropped 4 bases and J dropped 3 bases, with 23 bases sitting between them. CDR3: CASSRSIPNSRDYEQYF. CDR3 bases: TGCGCCAGCAGCCGATCTATACCAAACAGCCGAGACTACGAGCAGTACTTC.

The V gene is TRBV4-1, the J gene TRBJ2-5, with D possibly TRBD2 on 7 matching bases. The closer fit of TRBJ2-7 to the DNA end suggests the J call may be wrong. The CDR3 spans 18 residues. Looked up from germline, CDR1 is MGHRA and CDR2 is YSYEKL. This chain's CDR3 is CASSQVFITRPAGAEQYF. CDR3 nucleotide sequence: TGCGCCAGCAGCCAAGTTTTCATAACCCGCCCGGCGGGGGCCGAGCAGTACTTC.